One and the same sample provided the 7 T cell receptor beta chains below, sequenced in a study of shared clonotypes between healthy human individuals. Clones were sequenced by immunoSEQ multiplex PCR, and TCRdb holds only the in-frame ones, with some missing. This sample yields approximately 2.5 million clones, of which roughly 92% are seen a single time; about 0.13% belongs to the top ten. Input material: naive CD4+ T cells sorted from blood. Documented subset: CD45RA+ positively selected. Receptor source: a man between 18 and 29 years old in good health.

The chain is built from TRBV10-1 and TRBJ2-3; D may be TRBD1 (5 bases). Germline V gene lookup returns CDR1 WNHNN and CDR2 SYGVQD (reference sequence). V lost 4 bases and J lost 1, with 12 bases in between. This CDR3 is built from 15 residues. CDR3 sequence (DNA): TGCGCCAGCAGTGCAGGGTCCCTGGGCACAGATACGCAGTATTTT. Encoded protein: CASSAGSLGTDTQYF.

J is TRBJ2-2 and V is TRBV5-1; a weak D match, TRBD2 (5 bases). Germline V lookup: CDR1 SGHRS, CDR2 YFSETQ. The CDR3 runs 16 residues. V was cut by 4 bases and J by 0 bases, with 13 bases left in between. CDR3 loop: CASSLTGIPNTGELFF. The CDR3 region has the DNA TGCGCCAGCAGCCTCACCGGGATCCCGAACACCGGGGAGCTGTTTTTT.

This clone came up a few times. The V call is TRBV2, the J call TRBJ2-7; no definite D call. CDR1 SNHLY and CDR2 FYNNEI come from the germline V gene. CDR3 length equals 11 residues. Trimming left V 7 bases short and J 2 bases short, with 6 bases between. CDR3 in amino acids: CASKIAYEQYF. In DNA form, the CDR3 reads TGTGCCAGCAAAATCGCCTACGAGCAGTACTTC.

The chain is built from TRBV5-6 and TRBJ2-7; D remains unclear. Germline assignment: CDR1 SGHDT and CDR2 YYEEEE. Trimming pared 0 bases from V and 3 bases from J, leaving 7 bases between. CDR3 length: 13 residues. The CDR3 nucleotides read TGTGCCAGCAGCTTGGCCCGGCACTACGAGCAGTACTTC. As protein: CASSLARHYEQYF.

V and J are TRBV5-8 and TRBJ2-3; weak D call: TRBD2 (5 bases). Germline V gene lookup returns CDR1 SGHTS and CDR2 YDEGEE. The CDR3 contains 16 residues. Trimming removed 4 bases at V and 2 bases at J, with 17 bases between. CDR3 sequence: CASSILLDSLTDTQYF. As DNA, the CDR3 is TGTGCCAGCAGCATCTTACTAGACTCCCTCACAGATACGCAGTATTTT. The entire variable domain, with the rest obtained from reference TRBV5-8 and TRBJ2-3, is as follows: EAGVTQSPTHLIKTRGQQATLRCSPISGHTSVYWYQQALGLGLQFLLWYDEGEERNRGNFPPRFSGRQFPNYSSELNVNALELEDSALYLCASSILLDSLTDTQYFGPGTRLTVL.

This clone was picked up one time. The J gene is TRBJ1-1, the V gene TRBV13, with TRBD1 as a possible D gene (5 bases). CDR3 size: 18 residues. Between the trimmed V and J ends, which lost 0 bases and 4 bases, there was a span of 21 bases. Germline CDR1 and CDR2: PRHDT and FYEKMQ (reference sequence). The CDR3 region is CASSLGLRGGVRVTEAFF. The CDR3 DNA follows: TGTGCCAGCAGCTTAGGCCTGCGGGGAGGGGTTCGAGTCACTGAAGCTTTCTTT.

The V call is TRBV5-1, the J call TRBJ2-2; TRBD2 is a possible D gene (5 bases). CDR1 and CDR2 (germline): SGHRS, YFSETQ. V was shortened by 4 bases and J by 5 bases, with 15 bases between the two germline ends. This CDR3 region has 15 residues. CDR3 protein: CASSRGWEVTGELFF. The CDR3 DNA sequence: TGCGCCAGCAGCCGGGGATGGGAAGTGACCGGGGAGCTGTTTTTT. The whole variable domain, filled in from reference TRBV5-1 and TRBJ2-2, reads KAGVTQTPRYLIKTRGQQVTLSCSPISGHRSVSWYQQTPGQGLQFLFEYFSETQRNKGNFPGRFSGRQFSNSRSEMNVSTLELGDSALYLCASSRGWEVTGELFFGEGSRLTVL.